These 27 T cell receptor beta chains share one sample of origin, sequenced in a study of spatial heterogeneity in lung cancer. Time point specified: sample taken at primary tumor resection. TCRdb itself ran the 5' RACE reads through MiXCR, one entry per CDR3 protein. The sample has tens of thousands of distinct CDR3 sequences; 8% are singletons. This material consisted of PBMCs, taken at surgery. The receptor source for this set is a male donor with early-stage non-small cell lung cancer.

This clonotype was seen a handful of times. The CDR3 DNA reads TGTGCCAGCAGCCCCCAGGGCAGCTCCTACGAGCAGTACTTC. This codes for CASSPQGSSYEQYF. The V and J genes are TRBV7-3 and TRBJ2-7; TRBD1 is a possible D gene (5 bases). CDR3 length equals 14 residues. Germline V gene sequence: CDR1 SGHTA, CDR2 FQGTGA. V gave up 5 bases and J gave up 0 bases, with 11 bases separating them.

The sample holds many counts of this clonotype. The V call is TRBV7-9, the J call TRBJ2-3; perhaps TRBD2 as D (5 bases). Between the trimmed V and J ends, which lost 1 base and 3 bases, there was a span of 11 bases. Germline values: CDR1 SEHNR, CDR2 FQNEAQ (reference sequence). This CDR3 comprises 15 residues. In DNA, the CDR3 is TGTGCCAGCAGCTTAGAAGCCAGAGGGACAGATACGCAGTATTTT. This encodes CASSLEARGTDTQYF.

This clonotype has a handful of counts. The chain couples TRBV20-1 to TRBJ2-7; TRBD2 is a possible D gene (6 bases). The V gene's germline CDR1 is DFQATT and CDR2 SNEGSKA (reference sequence). The CDR3 contains 14 residues. Trimming removed 5 bases from V and 7 bases from J, with 21 bases in between. The CDR3 loop reads CSASSSGGRWEQYF. In DNA form, the CDR3 reads TGCAGTGCTTCGTCCAGCGGAGGGCGGTGGGAGCAGTACTTC.

This clonotype has at least ten counts. The chain recombines TRBV5-5 with TRBJ1-1, with unresolved D. The CDR3 length is 13 residues. Looked up from germline, CDR1 is SGHKS and CDR2 is YYEKEE (reference sequence). Trimming pared 2 bases from V and 7 bases from J, leaving 12 bases between. The CDR3 sequence: CASSFVSKNEAFF. The DNA of the CDR3 is TGTGCCAGCAGCTTTGTGTCCAAGAATGAAGCTTTCTTT.

This clonotype was counted at least ten times. The rearrangement links TRBV6-6 to TRBJ1-2; a weak D match, TRBD1 (5 bases). This CDR3 spans 13 amino acids. The germline V gene encodes CDR1 MNHNY and CDR2 SVGAGI (reference sequence). V was pared by 4 bases and J by 8 bases, with 14 bases between. The CDR3 spells CASSSAREGGYTF. The CDR3 region has the DNA TGTGCCAGCAGTTCCGCCAGGGAGGGAGGCTACACCTTC.

At least ten counts were recorded for this clonotype. This sequence joins TRBV29-1 and TRBJ1-4, with TRBD1 matching 7 bases. Germline trimming cut 6 bases from V and 0 bases from J; bases unmatched to any gene: 10. The CDR3 spans 16 residues. The germline V gene has CDR1 SQVTM and CDR2 ANQGSEA. CDR3 residues: CSVVTGDRSTNEKLFF. CDR3 nucleotides: TGCAGCGTAGTTACAGGGGACCGATCAACTAATGAAAAACTGTTTTTT.

The sample holds a few counts of this clonotype. J is TRBJ2-7 and V is TRBV7-6; TRBD2 agrees at 8 bases. The germline CDR1 and CDR2 sequences are SGHVS and FNYEAQ. CDR3 length: 15 residues. V shed 4 bases, J shed 0 bases, and the junction held 5 bases outside the gene matches. This CDR3 is CASSSSSGLSYEQYF. Here the CDR3 DNA reads TGTGCCAGCAGCTCGTCTAGCGGGCTCTCCTACGAGCAGTACTTC.

This clonotype was observed many times. The chain combines TRBV4-3 with TRBJ1-2; 7 bases match TRBD1. Trimming cost V 0 bases and J 7 bases; bases outside gene matches: 11. Germline V gene lookup returns CDR1 LGHNA and CDR2 YSLEER. CDR3 length: 16 residues. The CDR3 spells CASSQDPRGALSGYTF. Written as DNA, the CDR3 is TGCGCCAGCAGCCAAGATCCCAGGGGGGCATTGAGTGGCTACACCTTC.

This clonotype was seen more than once but under ten times. The chain couples TRBV7-2 to TRBJ2-5; D not certain. V gave up 4 bases and J gave up 1 base, with 4 bases separating them. Germline CDR1 and CDR2: SGHTA and FQGNSA. The CDR3 contains 12 residues. CDR3 sequence: CASSSLQETQYF. CDR3 coding DNA: TGTGCCAGCAGCTCTCTCCAAGAGACCCAGTACTTC.

The chain uses TRBV5-1 and TRBJ2-3; 7 nucleotides align to TRBD1. The V gene's germline CDR1 is SGHRS and CDR2 YFSETQ. There are 14 residues in the CDR3. Unmatched junction bases numbered 5, after V lost 4 bases and J lost 3 bases. Here the CDR3 DNA reads TGCGCCAGCAGCGAGGGGACAGCTACAGATACGCAGTATTTT. This gives the protein CASSEGTATDTQYF. Full variable domain (missing parts from reference TRBV5-1 and TRBJ2-3): KAGVTQTPRYLIKTRGQQVTLSCSPISGHRSVSWYQQTPGQGLQFLFEYFSETQRNKGNFPGRFSGRQFSNSRSEMNVSTLELGDSALYLCASSEGTATDTQYFGPGTRLTVL.

This clonotype has ten or more counts. The rearrangement joins TRBV11-2 to TRBJ2-3; 8 nucleotides align to TRBD2. Germline V gene data show CDR1 as SGHAT and CDR2 as FQNNGV. The V and J ends lost 0 bases and 2 bases, in that order; junction bases with no gene match: 10. This CDR3 comprises 18 residues. The CDR3 DNA follows: TGTGCCAGCAGCTTAGATGTTACCACTAGCGGACCCACAGATACGCAGTATTTT. It encodes CASSLDVTTSGPTDTQYF.

In its sample, this clonotype was seen many times. V gene TRBV29-1 combines with J gene TRBJ2-1; possible D gene TRBD2, 5 bases. The CDR3 sequence is 13 residues long. The germline V gene encodes CDR1 SQVTM and CDR2 ANQGSEA. Trimming stripped 8 bases from V and 4 bases from J, with 15 bases between. The DNA for the CDR3 is TGCAGCTCCTTAGCGATTACTTACAATGAGCAGTTCTTC. As protein: CSSLAITYNEQFF.

The V call is TRBV24-1, the J call TRBJ2-5, with a possible D match to TRBD1 (5 bases). With 0 bases removed from V and 1 base from J, the gap between germline ends came to 8 bases. The germline CDR1 and CDR2 sequences are KGHDR and SFDVKD. The CDR3 loop spans 15 amino acids. The CDR3 region is CATSDLMDTQETQYF. DNA for the CDR3: TGTGCCACCAGTGATTTGATGGACACCCAAGAGACCCAGTACTTC.

Ten or more counts support this clonotype. The rearrangement links TRBV19 to TRBJ2-1; D is uncertain. The CDR3 totals 13 residues. Germline V gene data show CDR1 as LNHDA and CDR2 as SQIVND (reference sequence). Deletions cut 7 bases from V and 7 bases from J, with 14 bases between. The CDR3 protein is CASNGRRANEQFF. In nucleotides, the CDR3 is TGTGCCAGTAATGGCCGGCGAGCGAATGAGCAGTTCTTC.

Ten or more counts support this clonotype. This chain connects TRBV29-1 to TRBJ1-1, with a possible D match to TRBD1 (5 bases). V shed 0 bases and J shed 12 bases, with 11 bases lying between them. Germline V lookup: CDR1 SQVTM, CDR2 ANQGSEA. This CDR3 contains 11 residues. The CDR3 here is CSVEDGRGSFF. The CDR3 DNA reads as TGCAGCGTTGAAGATGGAAGGGGTTCTTTCTTT.

This clonotype was seen more than once but under ten times. The gene calls are TRBV6-2 or TRBV6-3 and TRBJ2-1; D not resolved. The CDR3 sequence is 16 residues long. The V end lost 4 bases, the J end lost 0 bases, and 13 bases lay between the germline ends. The germline V gene has CDR1 MNHEY and CDR2 SVGEGT. The chain's CDR3 is CASSSPGRSSYNEQFF. The CDR3 coding sequence is TGTGCCAGCAGTTCCCCCGGCAGGAGCTCCTACAATGAGCAGTTCTTC.

This CDR3 reads CASSRLIGDTEAFF. CDR3 DNA sequence: TGCGCCAGCAGCCGGCTAATTGGGGACACTGAAGCTTTCTTT. This chain connects TRBV5-1 to TRBJ1-1; D is ambiguous. The V end lost 4 bases, the J end lost 3 bases, and 13 bases lay between the germline ends. The length of the CDR3 is 14 residues. CDR1 is SGHRS and CDR2 is YFSETQ in the germline V gene.

This clonotype was counted at least ten times. In nucleotides, the CDR3 is TGTGCCAGCAGCTTAGGACAGGGAGGGATCGAGCAGTTCTTC. Amino acid sequence: CASSLGQGGIEQFF. V is TRBV7-2 and J is TRBJ2-1; either TRBD1 or TRBD2 may supply D (7 bases each). The CDR3 covers 14 residues. Per germline, CDR1 SGHTA and CDR2 FQGNSA. V gave up 1 base and J gave up 10 bases, with 14 bases separating them.

This chain links TRBV7-9 with TRBJ2-1; 7 positions agree with TRBD2. The length of the CDR3 is 13 residues. V lost 1 base, J lost 15 bases, and 9 bases stayed unmatched. CDR1 SEHNR and CDR2 FQNEAQ come from the germline V gene (reference sequence). As DNA, the CDR3 is TGTGCCAGCAGCTTAGTCCTAGCGGCCGATTGGTTCTTC. This encodes CASSLVLAADWFF.

In its sample, this clonotype was seen a few times. The chain recombines TRBV27 with TRBJ2-3, with 9 bases matching TRBD2. Germline CDR1 and CDR2: MNHEY and SMNVEV (reference sequence). The CDR3 has 15 residues. V lost 6 bases and J lost 3; bases outside the gene matches: 7. The CDR3 spells CASSLRSGRTDTQYF. Written as DNA, the CDR3 is TGTGCCAGCAGCCTCCGTAGCGGGAGAACAGATACGCAGTATTTT.

This clonotype has more than one count but fewer than ten. The chain links TRBV5-1 to TRBJ2-6; the D gene is possibly TRBD1 (5 bases). CDR3 size: 15 residues. The V gene lost 4 bases and the J gene lost 1 base, with 9 bases spanning the gap. Germline assignment: CDR1 SGHRS and CDR2 YFSETQ. The CDR3 DNA reads as TGCGCCAGCAGCAACTCAGGGTCTGGGGCCAACGTCCTGACTTTC. Its protein product is CASSNSGSGANVLTF.

This clonotype occurred many times. The rearrangement uses TRBV30 and TRBJ1-3, with D unresolved. Looked up from germline, CDR1 is GTSNPN and CDR2 is SVGIG (reference sequence). Trimming took off 4 bases at V and 1 base at J, with 5 bases between the two ends. The CDR3 loop spans 12 amino acids. DNA for the CDR3: TGTGCCTGGAAAAAGTCTGGAAACACCATATATTTT. Its translation: CAWKKSGNTIYF.

This clonotype was observed many times. CDR3 sequence reads: CAISEFIEAGGNEQFF. Here the CDR3 DNA reads TGTGCCATCAGTGAGTTCATAGAAGCGGGGGGAAATGAGCAGTTCTTC. V gene TRBV10-3 combines with J gene TRBJ2-1; 9 bases are a match to TRBD2. After removal of 1 base from V and 7 bases from J, the junction contained 8 bases not matched to a gene. The CDR3 contains 16 residues. Germline V gives CDR1 ENHRY, CDR2 SYGVKD.

At least ten counts were recorded for this clonotype. This sequence joins TRBV20-1 and TRBJ2-7, with 8 bases matching TRBD1. The germline V gene encodes CDR1 DFQATT and CDR2 SNEGSKA (reference sequence). V dropped 5 bases and J dropped 5; count of bases not matched to a gene: 8. The CDR3 loop spans 13 amino acids. In DNA form, the CDR3 reads TGCAGTGCTCTGACAGGGGCCCACCACGAGCAGTACTTC. Protein sequence: CSALTGAHHEQYF.

CDR3 region: CAWMSLGSYEQYF. The DNA for the CDR3 is TGTGCCTGGATGAGTCTAGGATCCTACGAGCAGTACTTC. The chain recombines TRBV30 with TRBJ2-7; D is ambiguous. Germline V CDR1 and CDR2: GTSNPN, SVGIG (reference sequence). The CDR3 sequence is 13 residues long. The V end was cut by 4 bases, the J end by 1 base, with 11 bases between. The full variable domain, rest sourced from reference TRBV30 and TRBJ2-7, is SQTIHQWPATLVQPVGSPLSLECTVEGTSNPNLYWYRQAAGRGLQLLFYSVGIGQISSEVPQNLSASRPQDRQFILSSKKLLLSDSGFYLCAWMSLGSYEQYFGPGTRLTVT.

This sequence joins TRBV12-3 or TRBV12-4 and TRBJ1-5; D unresolved. Between the trimmed V and J ends, which lost 6 bases and 9 bases, there was a span of 12 bases. CDR3 length: 12 residues. The CDR3 sequence is CASSPSGRPQHF. The CDR3 DNA is TGTGCCAGCAGCCCCTCCGGACGGCCCCAGCATTTT.

This clonotype was detected ten times or more. The rearrangement uses TRBV20-1 and TRBJ1-5, with TRBD1 as a possible D gene (6 bases). The CDR3 loop spans 13 amino acids. Germline loops: CDR1 DFQATT, CDR2 SNEGSKA (reference sequence). V gave up 1 base and J gave up 4 bases, with 8 bases separating them. The CDR3 reads CSARVGGNQPQHF. The CDR3 DNA is TGCAGTGCTAGAGTAGGGGGAAATCAGCCCCAGCATTTT.